The source of this T cell receptor beta chain is a study of CD8+CD57+ T cells in acquired aplastic anemia. The wider study: Mean DNA quantity obtained from sorted CD4+ and CD8+ cells was around 2.9 ug.

This clonotype was counted many times. What it binds is unknown. CDR1 is LNHNV and CDR2 is YYDKDF in the germline V gene (reference sequence). Unmatched junction bases numbered 20, after V lost 0 bases and J lost 7 bases. The CDR3 sequence is 21 residues long. Findings and limits, study-wide: Patients and healthy controls showed no significant CD8+ Simpson's diversity difference.

An expansion of CD8+CD57+ cells by flow cytometry had been shown in patients chosen for sequencing. Every patient was diagnosed with severe acquired aplastic anemia. By the time of blood sampling, patients had still received no therapy. TCR beta VDJ and CDR3 profiles were obtained from a genomic DNA template. MiXCR, run by TCRdb on the reads, gives a single entry per CDR3 protein. The sample shows under 200,000 distinct CDR3 sequences, roughly half of them seen only once. Sequencing was done on a sample of sorted CD4+, CD8+, or CD8+CD57+ T cells (not recorded which) from PBMCs. This chain connects TRBV15 to TRBJ2-1; TRBD2 aligns across 11 bases. The TCR sequence derives from a human donor with aplastic anemia. The CDR3 is CATSRDRPKHLAGGPRNEQFF. The DNA of the CDR3 is TGTGCCACCAGCAGAGATCGCCCTAAACATTTAGCGGGAGGGCCGAGGAATGAGCAGTTCTTC.